The 9 T cell receptor beta chains in this list originate from one sample, sequenced in a study of blood T cell repertoires in COVID-19. TCRdb's copy holds only in-frame clones and misses some; the assay was immunoSEQ multiplex PCR. In the table there are 90,000 to 110,000 clones, approximately 82% of which are singletons. Source material: peripheral blood. The source of these receptors is a woman older than 75 with active or convalescent COVID-19.

The genes are TRBV7-9 and TRBJ1-4; D might be TRBD1 (6 bases). The CDR3 totals 17 residues. Looked up from germline, CDR1 is SEHNR and CDR2 is FQNEAQ (reference sequence). Trimming took 5 bases from V and 1 from J, leaving 17 bases between them. The CDR3 protein is CASSPLLVGQTNEKLFF. The CDR3 DNA reads as TGTGCCAGCAGCCCCCTGCTTGTGGGACAAACTAATGAAAAACTGTTTTTT.

This clone showed up just once. The CDR3 loop reads CASDRTGGGGRAYNEQFF. CDR3 nucleotide sequence: TGTGCTAGTGACCGGACAGGGGGTGGCGGGAGGGCATACAATGAGCAGTTCTTC. This chain uses TRBV12-5 with TRBJ2-1, with a possible D match to TRBD1 (10 bases). Trimming pared 7 bases from V and 4 bases from J, leaving 26 bases between. This CDR3 is 18 amino acids long. CDR1 and CDR2 (germline): LGHNT, FRNRAP.

V is TRBV28 and J is TRBJ2-7, with TRBD2 matching 10 bases. Losses at the gene ends were 8 bases for V and 0 bases for J; bases not matched to a gene: 13. The CDR3 covers 17 residues. Germline CDR1 MDHEN, CDR2 SYDVKM. DNA of the CDR3: TGTGCCAGCCGCCTGGGGGCTAGCGGGGGAACCTCCTACGAGCAGTACTTC. Encoded protein: CASRLGASGGTSYEQYF.

Remarks on this clone: Other DNA sequences of this sample code for an identical CDR3. The chain combines TRBV3-1 (or the pseudogene TRBV3-2) with TRBJ2-3, with 9 bases identical to TRBD1. The germline CDR1 and CDR2 sequences are LGHDT and YNNKEL (reference sequence). Unmatched junction bases numbered 5, after V lost 4 bases and J lost 6 bases. This CDR3 spans 14 amino acids. The CDR3 loop reads CASSPGQGGDTQYF. CDR3 bases: TGTGCCAGCAGCCCGGGACAGGGAGGGGATACGCAGTATTTT.

CDR3 nucleotides: TGTGCCAGCAGGATACACAGGGGTGGCAATCAGCCCCAGCATTTT. Translation gives CASRIHRGGNQPQHF. The V gene is TRBV28, the J gene TRBJ1-5; 7 bases map to TRBD1. Germline V gene sequence: CDR1 MDHEN, CDR2 SYDVKM. CDR3 length: 15 amino acids. With 6 bases clipped from V and 2 bases from J, the junction kept 7 bases outside the gene matches.

This rearrangement joins TRBV7-9 to TRBJ2-5; no firm D call. V was cut by 0 bases and J by 7 bases, with 9 bases left in between. Germline V CDR1 and CDR2: SEHNR, FQNEAQ (reference sequence). The CDR3 loop spans 13 amino acids. CDR3 region: CASSLARIGTQYF. Written as DNA, the CDR3 is TGTGCCAGCAGCTTAGCCAGGATAGGGACCCAGTACTTC.

The chain uses TRBV3-1 (or the pseudogene TRBV3-2) and TRBJ1-1; D is uncertain. Trimming cost V 0 bases and J 1 base, with 6 bases left between them. The CDR3 covers 14 residues. Germline V gene lookup returns CDR1 LGHDT and CDR2 YNNKEL (reference sequence). The DNA for the CDR3 is TGTGCCAGCAGCCAAGAGATAGAGAACACTGAAGCTTTCTTT. Translation: CASSQEIENTEAFF.

The rearrangement joins TRBV28 to TRBJ1-5; 10 nucleotides agree with TRBD1. The germline gives CDR1 MDHEN, CDR2 SYDVKM. J gave up 6 bases and V 6 bases, and 5 bases lay outside the gene matches. The CDR3 sequence is 14 residues long. Here the CDR3 DNA reads TGTGCCAGCAGAATGACAGGGGGCACTCAGCCCCAGCATTTT. It is translated as CASRMTGGTQPQHF.

This chain uses TRBV5-1 with TRBJ2-3; D is ambiguous. The CDR3 loop spans 14 amino acids. The germline gives CDR1 SGHRS, CDR2 YFSETQ. V lost 6 bases and J 2 bases, leaving 13 bases between the germline ends. DNA for the CDR3: TGCGCCAGCACCCCCGGTGACTCCACAGATACGCAGTATTTT. It yields the protein CASTPGDSTDTQYF.